This T cell receptor beta chain was observed in a study of blood T cell repertoires in COVID-19. Study as a whole: Sources were T cells, B-cell-depleted T cells, or PBMCs; the material itself was cDNA or gDNA.

This table comes from immunoSEQ multiplex PCR, and its TCRdb copy is limited to in-frame clones, with some not included. The repertoire holds a few hundred thousand clones, about nine tenths seen once, with around an eighth in the top ten. The CDR3 has 18 residues. Losses at the gene ends were 2 bases for V and 3 bases for J; bases not matched to a gene: 10. Germline values: CDR1 LGHDT, CDR2 YNNKEL (reference sequence). This TCR was sampled from a woman aged 45-59 years with COVID-19, enrolled during active disease. The chain links TRBV3-1 (or the pseudogene TRBV3-2) to TRBJ2-5, with 12 bases that match TRBD2. The sequenced sample consisted of peripheral blood. CDR3 DNA sequence: TGTGCCAGCAGCCAAATCCCCGGACTAGCGGGGAAGGAAGAGACCCAGTACTTC. Protein: CASSQIPGLAGKEETQYF.